This T cell receptor beta chain stems from a study of T cell repertoires in cytomegalovirus infection (dated by TCRdb to between 2018 and 2021). For the wider study: Donor HLA type was relevant to the analysis, because carriage of CMV infection together with the matching HLA type was indicated by public TCR beta signatures. The research as a whole found: In both this cohort and an independent approximately 370-donor cohort, the cumulative frequency of public TCR beta family members distinguished carriers of CMV infection plus the relevant HLA type. In the ex vivo response, HLA-C-restricted CMV-specific TCR beta clonotypes were dominant, and in two of eight donors the single most frequent clonotype came from this HLA-C-restricted group.

Turning to this clonotype: It lacks a known antigen. No clone much larger than this one lies a single base away; base qualities are absent.

The CDR3 covers 17 residues, taking in both the cysteine and the phenylalanine. Solely the CDR3 DNA is kept, with 51 bases framed from the first base. Trimming costs V 1 base and J 8 bases, and their ends lie 21 bases apart. Sequencing used an Illumina HiSeq 1500. Starting from the raw public reads, TCRdb applied fastp trimming at Q25, assembled clones with MiXCR and retained in-frame beta chains. Here each entry gathers all rows of one CDR3 protein and keeps the most common genes and DNA. Here the sample has 310,000 or so distinct CDR3 sequences; 15% to 20% occur a single time. Of the sample, more than 10% falls within the top ten clones.

Sequencing was done on a sample of PBMCs. This TCR came from a human donor in good health (CMV status not recorded). Some clones in this sample may be carry-over from other donors' samples. The sequence joins TRBV12-3 or TRBV12-4 to TRBJ1-5; tentative D gene TRBD1, with 5 bases matching. The CDR3 protein sequence reads: CASSLGGHLRGGEPQHF. The nucleotide sequence reads as follows: TGTGCCAGCAGTTTAGGAGGTCATCTGCGTGGGGGTGAGCCCCAGCATTTT.